Presented here are 17 T cell receptor beta chains from one specimen sequenced in a study of OX40 agonist ivuxolimab in advanced cancers. Clones were sequenced by immunoSEQ multiplex PCR, and TCRdb holds only the in-frame ones, with some missing. The sample records around 56,000 clones, about four fifths being singletons. Sequenced here: CD4+ or CD8+ T cells sorted from blood, sampled in a trial of the OX40 agonist ivuxolimab. The receptor source for this set is an adult with an advanced solid tumor such as melanoma, head and neck, liver or kidney cancer.

This clone was observed a few times. The rearrangement joins TRBV6-1 to TRBJ1-4, with 10 bases matching TRBD1. Germline-derived CDR1 and CDR2 are MNHNS and SASEGT. This CDR3 has 16 residues. The trim removed 5 bases at V and 8 bases at J, leaving 11 bases unmatched. This CDR3 reads CASSKGTGESGEKLFF. The CDR3, as DNA: TGTGCCAGCAGTAAAGGGACAGGGGAAAGTGGAGAAAAACTGTTTTTT.

The chain links TRBV2 to TRBJ1-1; no definite D call. V was shortened by 3 bases and J by 1 base, with 15 bases between the two germline ends. The CDR3 spans 16 residues. Germline lookup yields CDR1 SNHLY and CDR2 FYNNEI. CDR3 in DNA: TGTGCCAGCAGTGAGTGGGCAGGCGCAGGGAACACTGAAGCTTTCTTT. It yields the protein CASSEWAGAGNTEAFF. Combining the CDR3 with reference TRBV2 and TRBJ1-1 gives the whole variable domain EPEVTQTPSHQVTQMGQEVILRCVPISNHLYFYWYRQILGQKVEFLVSFYNNEISEKSEIFDDQFSVERPDGSNFTLKIRSTKLEDSAMYFCASSEWAGAGNTEAFFGQGTRLTVV.

V gene TRBV2 combines with J gene TRBJ2-6; D is ambiguous. CDR1 and CDR2 (germline): SNHLY, FYNNEI. The CDR3 spans 16 residues. V dropped 2 bases and J dropped 0 bases, with 8 bases sitting between them. This CDR3 reads CASSEWTGSGANVLTF. CDR3 DNA: TGTGCCAGCAGTGAATGGACGGGCTCTGGGGCCAACGTCCTGACTTTC. Full variable domain (outside the CDR3, taken from reference TRBV2 and TRBJ2-6): EPEVTQTPSHQVTQMGQEVILRCVPISNHLYFYWYRQILGQKVEFLVSFYNNEISEKSEIFDDQFSVERPDGSNFTLKIRSTKLEDSAMYFCASSEWTGSGANVLTFGAGSRLTVL.

The chain is built from TRBV5-6 and TRBJ1-2, with 7 positions matching TRBD1. The CDR3 has 16 amino acids. V was clipped by 0 bases and J by 2 bases; unmatched bases: 7. Germline V CDR1 and CDR2: SGHDT, YYEEEE. The CDR3 loop is CASSLGLGDSNYGYTF. CDR3 in DNA: TGTGCCAGCAGCTTGGGCTTAGGGGACAGCAACTATGGCTACACCTTC. Together with reference TRBV5-6 and TRBJ1-2, the CDR3 gives the full variable domain: DAGVTQSPTHLIKTRGQQVTLRCSPKSGHDTVSWYQQALGQGPQFIFQYYEEEERQRGNFPDRFSGHQFPNYSSELNVNALLLGDSALYLCASSLGLGDSNYGYTFGSGTRLTVV.

V is TRBV9 and J is TRBJ1-2; D unresolved. The germline V gene has CDR1 SGDLS and CDR2 YYNGEE. V was shortened by 3 bases and J by 6 bases, with 6 bases between the two germline ends. The CDR3 totals 11 residues. The CDR3 loop is CASSARDGYTF. DNA for the CDR3: TGTGCCAGCAGCGCCCGTGATGGCTACACCTTC.

This clone was observed once. CDR3 nucleotides: TGTGCCAGCAGCGTCGCGACAGGGGCGGGTCGGGAGACCCAGTACTTC. This translates into CASSVATGAGRETQYF. The chain carries TRBV9 and TRBJ2-5; 8 nucleotides match TRBD1. The V segment lost 2 bases and the J segment 5 bases; nucleotides outside the gene matches: 11. Germline lookup yields CDR1 SGDLS and CDR2 YYNGEE. This CDR3 has 16 amino acids.

This clone has only one observation. V gene TRBV9 combines with J gene TRBJ1-1; weak D call: TRBD1 (6 bases). The germline V and J ends were trimmed by 0 bases and 14 bases, with 17 bases remaining between them. This CDR3 is built from 13 residues. Germline CDR1 and CDR2: SGDLS and YYNGEE. CDR3 nucleotide sequence: TGTGCCAGCAGCGTAGGGGGACATAGCGGGAGATTCTTT. Translated: CASSVGGHSGRFF.

The V call is TRBV7-9, the J call TRBJ1-5, with TRBD1 matching over 9 bases. The CDR3 totals 15 residues. Germline loops: CDR1 SEHNR, CDR2 FQNEAQ (reference sequence). The junction had 7 bases not matched to a gene; V was cut back by 4 bases and J by 6 bases. The CDR3, as DNA: TGTGCCAGCAGCTGGGGACAGGGAGGGGGTCAGCCCCAGCATTTT. It is translated as CASSWGQGGGQPQHF.

The chain joins TRBV18 to TRBJ2-4, with 9 bases matching TRBD1. The CDR3 consists of 17 residues. The trim removed 4 bases at V and 5 bases at J, leaving 12 bases unmatched. Germline loops: CDR1 KGHSH, CDR2 LQKENI. CDR3 coding DNA: TGTGCCAGCTCACTCACAGGGGGGACAGGGACGCAAAACATTCAGTACTTC. Protein sequence: CASSLTGGTGTQNIQYF.

The CDR3 sequence is CASSYSGGGNTEAFF. The CDR3 DNA reads as TGTGCCAGCAGTTACTCAGGGGGCGGTAACACTGAAGCTTTCTTT. This chain links TRBV6-5 with TRBJ1-1; TRBD1 agrees at 7 bases. CDR3 length: 15 amino acids. Losses at the gene ends were 0 bases for V and 2 bases for J; bases not matched to a gene: 3. The germline gives CDR1 MNHEY, CDR2 SVGAGI.

CDR3 coding DNA: TGCGCCAGCAGCTTTACAGGGGGGATGAACACTGAAGCTTTCTTT. Amino acids: CASSFTGGMNTEAFF. The chain has TRBV5-1 and TRBJ1-1, with 8 bases identical to TRBD1. Germline-derived CDR1 and CDR2 are SGHRS and YFSETQ. CDR3 length equals 15 residues. Trimming cost V 2 bases and J 0 bases; bases outside gene matches: 3.

The chain links TRBV5-4 to TRBJ2-7; 13 bases are a match to TRBD2. V lost 3 bases to trimming and J lost 4 bases; unmatched junction nucleotides: 4. The CDR3 extends over 15 amino acids. The germline CDR1 and CDR2 sequences are SGHNT and YYREEE (reference sequence). The chain's CDR3 is CASSSGLAGRYEQYF. The DNA of the CDR3 is TGTGCCAGCAGCTCGGGACTAGCGGGAAGGTACGAGCAGTACTTC. The whole variable domain, filled in from reference TRBV5-4 and TRBJ2-7, reads ETGVTQSPTHLIKTRGQQVTLRCSSQSGHNTVSWYQQALGQGPQFIFQYYREEENGRGNFPPRFSGLQFPNYSSELNVNALELDDSALYLCASSSGLAGRYEQYFGPGTRLTVT.

The V and J genes are TRBV7-3 and TRBJ2-1; D not certain. The germline gives CDR1 SGHTA, CDR2 FQGTGA. The V gene lost 0 bases and the J gene lost 4 bases, with 4 bases spanning the gap. The CDR3 loop spans 13 amino acids. CDR3 coding DNA: TGTGCCAGCAGCTTAACCAGATACAATGAGCAGTTCTTC. Amino acid sequence: CASSLTRYNEQFF.

This clone has just one count. The rearrangement joins TRBV10-3 to TRBJ2-1; tentatively, D is TRBD2 (5 bases). The CDR3 totals 14 residues. In germline, CDR1 is ENHRY, CDR2 SYGVKD. Trimming took 10 bases from V and 2 from J, leaving 15 bases between them. CDR3 in DNA: TGTGCCACCAATCCGGGATCTACCTACAATGAGCAGTTCTTC. Translated: CATNPGSTYNEQFF.

This clone has only a few counts. The chain links TRBV18 to TRBJ2-7; 7 nucleotides line up with TRBD1. The junction had 5 bases not matched to a gene; V was cut back by 3 bases and J by 3 bases. Germline CDR1 KGHSH, CDR2 LQKENI. The CDR3 length is 14 residues. In nucleotides, the CDR3 is TGTGCCAGCTCACCTGGGACAGCAAACTACGAGCAGTACTTC. It yields the protein CASSPGTANYEQYF.

Here the CDR3 reads CSVEEPGWEETQYF. The DNA of the CDR3 is TGCAGCGTTGAAGAACCGGGGTGGGAAGAGACCCAGTACTTC. This chain joins TRBV29-1 and TRBJ2-5, with D tentatively TRBD2 (5 bases). Trimming stripped 0 bases from V and 3 bases from J, with 11 bases between. The germline V gene encodes CDR1 SQVTM and CDR2 ANQGSEA. The CDR3 loop spans 14 amino acids. Together with reference TRBV29-1 and TRBJ2-5, the CDR3 gives the full variable domain: SAVISQKPSRDICQRGTSLTIQCQVDSQVTMMFWYRQQPGQSLTLIATANQGSEATYESGFVIDKFPISRPNLTFSTLTVSNMSPEDSSIYLCSVEEPGWEETQYFGPGTRLLVL.

The chain links TRBV19 to TRBJ2-4; the match to TRBD2 covers 10 bases. This CDR3 spans 16 amino acids. V lost 10 bases, J lost 0 bases, and 9 bases stayed unmatched. CDR1 is LNHDA, CDR2 SQIVND, per germline (reference sequence). The chain's CDR3 is CATAAGTSVAKNIQYF. The CDR3 DNA reads TGTGCCACCGCAGCCGGGACTAGCGTAGCCAAAAACATTCAGTACTTC.